This T cell receptor (beta chain) was identified in a study of blood T cell repertoires in COVID-19. Background on the study: Sources were T cells, B-cell-depleted T cells, or PBMCs; the material itself was cDNA or gDNA.

Participants' reported clinical history set cohort assignment. The table came from immunoSEQ multiplex PCR; TCRdb's copy has only in-frame clones and leaves some out. Seen here are a few hundred thousand clones, 70% to 90% observed once, and the top ten hold approximately 2%. The sequencing input was PBMCs or T cells enriched from blood (not recorded which). This clonotype originated in a woman aged 45-65 years who had recovered from COVID-19.

CDR3 sequence reads: CASRGGTSQNYEQYF. The CDR3 nucleotides read TGTGCCAGCAGGGGCGGGACTAGCCAAAACTACGAGCAGTACTTC. V gene TRBV2 combines with J gene TRBJ2-7; TRBD2 matches at 9 bases. CDR3 size: 15 residues. Trimming cost V 6 bases and J 3 bases; bases outside gene matches: 9. The germline V gene encodes CDR1 SNHLY and CDR2 FYNNEI.